This T cell receptor (beta chain) was captured by sequencing in a study of cytomegalovirus exposure and HLA in healthy donors. Study-wide points: CMV antigen specificity was confirmed in vitro for three CMV-associated chains.

Use of 60 Vbeta and 13 Jbeta primers characterized the PCR. Sequencing used immunoSEQ multiplex PCR; TCRdb keeps in-frame clones, though not all of them. In the table there are about 150,000 clones, approximately 73% of which are singletons. About this clone itself: What it recognizes is unknown.

Trimming shortened V by 3 bases and J by 7 bases, and 15 bases separated the two germline ends. Germline-derived CDR1 and CDR2 are SQVTM and ANQGSEA. The CDR3 length is 13 residues. The chain carries TRBV29-1 and TRBJ1-1, with a tentative D call TRBD1 (6 bases). The receptor's source is a woman between 18 and 29 years old in good health and CMV-seronegative. The material sequenced was PBMCs. The CDR3 loop reads CSVEGRQVIEAFF. The CDR3 DNA sequence: TGCAGCGTTGAGGGGCGACAGGTTATTGAAGCTTTCTTT. The whole variable domain, filled in from reference TRBV29-1 and TRBJ1-1, reads SAVISQKPSRDICQRGTSLTIQCQVDSQVTMMFWYRQQPGQSLTLIATANQGSEATYESGFVIDKFPISRPNLTFSTLTVSNMSPEDSSIYLCSVEGRQVIEAFFGQGTRLTVV.